This paragraph covers one T cell receptor (beta chain) sequence. TCR beta chains were sequenced at survey level with immunoSEQ. Only in-frame clones appear in the TCRdb table, and some are missing; sequencing was by immunoSEQ multiplex PCR. The sample contains approximately 53,000 clones, 90% to 95% of which appear only once. V lost 5 bases and J 5 bases, leaving 12 bases between the germline ends. There are 13 residues in the CDR3. The chain recombines TRBV12-3 or TRBV12-4 with TRBJ2-5; D call uncertain. The origin of this receptor is a man aged 40-50 years with rheumatoid arthritis. The sample was PBMCs. The DNA for the CDR3 is TGTGCCAGCAGTCTCTATGGAGAGGAGACCCAGTACTTC. This codes for CASSLYGEETQYF.